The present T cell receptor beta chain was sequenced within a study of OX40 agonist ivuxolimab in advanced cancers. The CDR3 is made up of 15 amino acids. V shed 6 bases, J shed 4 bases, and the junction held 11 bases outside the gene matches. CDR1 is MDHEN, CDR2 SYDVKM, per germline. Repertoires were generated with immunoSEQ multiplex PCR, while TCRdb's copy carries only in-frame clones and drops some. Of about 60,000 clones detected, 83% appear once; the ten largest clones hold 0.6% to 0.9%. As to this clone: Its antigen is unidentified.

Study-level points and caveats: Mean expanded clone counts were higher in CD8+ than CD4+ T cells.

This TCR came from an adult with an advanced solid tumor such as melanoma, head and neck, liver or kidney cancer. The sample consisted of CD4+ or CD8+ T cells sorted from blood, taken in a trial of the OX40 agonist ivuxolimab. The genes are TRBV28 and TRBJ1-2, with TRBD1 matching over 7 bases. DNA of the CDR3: TGTGCCAGCAGGTATACAGGGGCGTATAGCTATGGCTACACCTTC. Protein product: CASRYTGAYSYGYTF.